Presented here are 9 T cell receptor beta chains from one specimen sequenced in a study of OX40 agonist ivuxolimab in advanced cancers. Generated by immunoSEQ multiplex PCR, the TCRdb table keeps only in-frame clones and is missing some. The profile covers just under 80,000 clones, with around four fifths appearing a single time and 20% to 25% taken by the ten largest. The specimen comprised CD4+ or CD8+ T cells sorted from blood, sampled in a trial of the OX40 agonist ivuxolimab. These receptors were collected from an adult with an advanced solid tumor such as melanoma, head and neck, liver or kidney cancer.

This sequence joins TRBV28 and TRBJ1-1; D call uncertain. The CDR3 length is 13 residues. Trimming removed 2 bases at V and 0 bases at J, with 4 bases between. In germline, CDR1 is MDHEN, CDR2 SYDVKM. Here the CDR3 reads CASSLDLNTEAFF. The CDR3 bases are TGTGCCAGCAGTTTAGACCTGAACACTGAAGCTTTCTTT.

The chain recombines TRBV6-1 with TRBJ1-2; perhaps TRBD1 as D (6 bases). Trimming left V 4 bases short and J 13 bases short, with 22 bases between. Germline CDR1 reads MNHNS; CDR2 reads SASEGT. CDR3 length: 14 residues. CDR3 sequence (DNA): TGTGCCAGCAGTGGATACCGGGACACTCGCCGTTTCACCTTC. As protein: CASSGYRDTRRFTF.

By sample fraction, this clone is medium-sized (0.01 to 0.1%). The chain has TRBV19 and TRBJ1-2; 7 nucleotides align to TRBD1. The CDR3 runs to 13 residues. Trimming took 3 bases from V and 9 from J; bases not matched to a gene: 7. Germline-derived CDR1 and CDR2 are LNHDA and SQIVND (reference sequence). CDR3 protein: CASSIGTVPRYTF. The CDR3 DNA follows: TGTGCCAGTAGTATTGGGACAGTCCCTCGCTACACCTTC.

The chain has TRBV7-2 and TRBJ1-2; 7 bases agree with TRBD1. Trimming removed 5 bases from V and 2 bases from J; junction bases left unmatched: 2. This CDR3 spans 13 amino acids. CDR1 and CDR2 (germline): SGHTA, FQGNSA. The CDR3: CASSGGQNYGYTF. CDR3 DNA: TGTGCCAGCAGCGGGGGACAGAACTATGGCTACACCTTC.

This clone showed up just a few times. V gene TRBV15 combines with J gene TRBJ1-6; D not resolved. The germline V and J ends were trimmed by 1 base and 8 bases, with 6 bases remaining between them. Germline V CDR1 and CDR2: LNHNV, YYDKDF (reference sequence). This CDR3 spans 13 amino acids. CDR3 in DNA: TGTGCCACCAGCAGAGTTGGGGATTCACCCCTCCACTTT. Amino acids: CATSRVGDSPLHF.

The V and J genes are TRBV7-9 and TRBJ2-7, with D uncertain. CDR1 SEHNR and CDR2 FQNEAQ come from the germline V gene (reference sequence). The length of the CDR3 is 13 residues. The V gene lost 5 bases and the J gene lost 6 bases, with 14 bases spanning the gap. The CDR3 DNA reads TGTGCCAGCAGCACCCGACACGGCCCCGAGCAGTACTTC. Its protein product is CASSTRHGPEQYF.

This clone has just a few counts. The J gene is TRBJ1-6, the V gene TRBV2; 9 nucleotides agree with TRBD1. This CDR3 is built from 14 residues. Germline V gene data show CDR1 as SNHLY and CDR2 as FYNNEI. The junction had 5 bases not matched to a gene; V was cut back by 6 bases and J by 8 bases. The CDR3 DNA reads TGTGCCAGCAGCGACGACAGGGGGTATTCACCCCTCCACTTT. Translated: CASSDDRGYSPLHF.

J is TRBJ2-1 and V is TRBV7-8; D remains unclear. CDR3 length: 13 amino acids. In germline, CDR1 is SGHVS, CDR2 FQNEAQ. Trimming left V 2 bases short and J 5 bases short, with 7 bases between. CDR3 protein: CASSLRLNNEQFF. CDR3 DNA sequence: TGTGCCAGCAGCTTAAGGTTGAACAATGAGCAGTTCTTC.

The V and J genes are TRBV5-6 and TRBJ2-7, with TRBD1 matching over 9 bases. In germline, CDR1 is SGHDT, CDR2 YYEEEE. With 0 bases clipped from V and 0 bases from J, the junction kept 13 bases outside the gene matches. This CDR3 is 19 amino acids long. CDR3 nucleotide sequence: TGTGCCAGCAGCTTGGAATGGGGGAGACAGGGGGTGAGCTCCTACGAGCAGTACTTC. Its protein product is CASSLEWGRQGVSSYEQYF.